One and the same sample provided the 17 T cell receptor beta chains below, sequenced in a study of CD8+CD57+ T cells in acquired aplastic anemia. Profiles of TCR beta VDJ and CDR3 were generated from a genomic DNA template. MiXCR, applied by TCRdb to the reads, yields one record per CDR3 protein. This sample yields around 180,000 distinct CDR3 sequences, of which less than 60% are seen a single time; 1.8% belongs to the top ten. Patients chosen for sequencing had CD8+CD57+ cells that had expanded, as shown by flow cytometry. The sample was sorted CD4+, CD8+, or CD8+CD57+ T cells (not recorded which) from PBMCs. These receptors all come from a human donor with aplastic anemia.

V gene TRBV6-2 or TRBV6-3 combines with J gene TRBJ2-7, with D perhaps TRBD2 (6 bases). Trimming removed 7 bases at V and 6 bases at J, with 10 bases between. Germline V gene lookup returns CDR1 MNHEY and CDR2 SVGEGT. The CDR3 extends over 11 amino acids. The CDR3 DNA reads TGTGCCAGCACCCACGGGGGCGAGCAGTACTTC. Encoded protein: CASTHGGEQYF.

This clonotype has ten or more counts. This chain's CDR3 is CASMVGPSSGNTIYF. As DNA, the CDR3 is TGCGCCAGCATGGTAGGGCCGAGCTCTGGAAACACCATATATTTT. The chain combines TRBV5-1 with TRBJ1-3, with unresolved D. Trimming shortened V by 6 bases and J by 0 bases, and 13 bases separated the two germline ends. Germline CDR1 and CDR2: SGHRS and YFSETQ. This CDR3 contains 15 residues.

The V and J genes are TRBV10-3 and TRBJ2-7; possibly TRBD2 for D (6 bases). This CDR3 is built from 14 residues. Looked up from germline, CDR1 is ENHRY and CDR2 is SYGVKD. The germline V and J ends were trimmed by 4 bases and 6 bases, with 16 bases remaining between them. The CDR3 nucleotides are TGTGCCATCAGTGCGTTACCTAGGGGAGGCGAGCAGTACTTC. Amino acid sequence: CAISALPRGGEQYF.

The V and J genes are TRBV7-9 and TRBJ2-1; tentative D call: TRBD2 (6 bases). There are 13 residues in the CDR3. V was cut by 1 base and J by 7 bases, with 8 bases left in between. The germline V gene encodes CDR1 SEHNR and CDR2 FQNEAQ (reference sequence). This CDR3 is CASSLVLANEQFF. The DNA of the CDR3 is TGTGCCAGCAGCTTAGTACTAGCAAATGAGCAGTTCTTC.

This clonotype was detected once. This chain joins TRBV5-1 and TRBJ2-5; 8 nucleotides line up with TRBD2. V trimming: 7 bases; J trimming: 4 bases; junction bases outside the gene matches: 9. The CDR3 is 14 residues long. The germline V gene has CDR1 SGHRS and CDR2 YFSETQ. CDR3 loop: CASGDPGGTETQYF. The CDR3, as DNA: TGCGCCAGCGGGGACCCGGGGGGGACAGAGACCCAGTACTTC.

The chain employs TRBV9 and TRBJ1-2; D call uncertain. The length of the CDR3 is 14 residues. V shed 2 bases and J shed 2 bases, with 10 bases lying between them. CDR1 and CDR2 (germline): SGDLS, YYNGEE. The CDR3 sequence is CASSVTSFNYGYTF. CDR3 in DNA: TGTGCCAGCAGCGTGACCAGTTTCAACTATGGCTACACCTTC.

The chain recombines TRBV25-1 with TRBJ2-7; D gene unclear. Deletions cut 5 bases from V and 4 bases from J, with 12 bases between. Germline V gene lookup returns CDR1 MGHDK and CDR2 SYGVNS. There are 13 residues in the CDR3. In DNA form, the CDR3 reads TGTGCCAGCAGTAGGTCTAGTGGGTACGAGCAGTACTTC. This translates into CASSRSSGYEQYF.

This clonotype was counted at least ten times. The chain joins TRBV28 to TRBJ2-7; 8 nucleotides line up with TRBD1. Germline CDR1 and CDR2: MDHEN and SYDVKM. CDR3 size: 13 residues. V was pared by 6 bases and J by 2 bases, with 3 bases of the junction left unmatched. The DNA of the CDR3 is TGTGCCAGCAGCTTGACAGGGGCCTACGAGCAGTACTTC. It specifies CASSLTGAYEQYF.

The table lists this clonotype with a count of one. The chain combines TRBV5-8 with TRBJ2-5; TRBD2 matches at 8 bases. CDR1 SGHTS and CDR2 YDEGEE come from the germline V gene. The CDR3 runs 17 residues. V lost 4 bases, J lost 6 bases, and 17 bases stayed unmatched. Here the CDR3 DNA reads TGTGCCAGCAGCCCCCTCCGAGGGCTAGCGGGCGGGCAGACCCAGTACTTC. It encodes CASSPLRGLAGGQTQYF.

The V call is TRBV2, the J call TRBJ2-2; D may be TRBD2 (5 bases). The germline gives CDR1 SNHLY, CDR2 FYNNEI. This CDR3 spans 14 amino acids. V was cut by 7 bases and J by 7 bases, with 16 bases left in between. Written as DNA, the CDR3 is TGTGCCAGCAACACACTAGGGAGTGACGGGGAGCTGTTTTTT. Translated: CASNTLGSDGELFF. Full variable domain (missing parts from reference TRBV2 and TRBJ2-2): EPEVTQTPSHQVTQMGQEVILRCVPISNHLYFYWYRQILGQKVEFLVSFYNNEISEKSEIFDDQFSVERPDGSNFTLKIRSTKLEDSAMYFCASNTLGSDGELFFGEGSRLTVL.

CDR3 sequence reads: CASSETGAGSDEQFF. CDR3 coding DNA: TGTGCCAGCAGTGAAACGGGCGCGGGGAGCGATGAGCAGTTCTTC. This chain uses TRBV6-1 with TRBJ2-1; weak D call: TRBD2 (6 bases). V shed 2 bases and J shed 8 bases, with 16 bases lying between them. Germline assignment: CDR1 MNHNS and CDR2 SASEGT. CDR3 length: 15 amino acids.

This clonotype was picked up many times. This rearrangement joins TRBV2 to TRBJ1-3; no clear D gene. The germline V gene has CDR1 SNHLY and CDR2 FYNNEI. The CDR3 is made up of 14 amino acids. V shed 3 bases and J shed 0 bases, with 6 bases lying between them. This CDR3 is CASSDNYSGNTIYF. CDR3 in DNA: TGTGCCAGCAGTGACAACTACTCTGGAAACACCATATATTTT.

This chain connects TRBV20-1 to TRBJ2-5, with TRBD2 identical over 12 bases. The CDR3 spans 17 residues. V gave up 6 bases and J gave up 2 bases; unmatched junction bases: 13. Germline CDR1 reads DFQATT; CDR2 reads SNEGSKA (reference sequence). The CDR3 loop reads CSATPTSGGLQQETQYF. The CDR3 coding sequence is TGCAGTGCAACCCCGACTAGCGGGGGACTCCAACAAGAGACCCAGTACTTC.

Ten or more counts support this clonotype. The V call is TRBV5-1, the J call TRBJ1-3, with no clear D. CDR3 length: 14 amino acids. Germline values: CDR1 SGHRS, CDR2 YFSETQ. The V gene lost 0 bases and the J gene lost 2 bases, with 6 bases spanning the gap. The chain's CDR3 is CASSLDSAGNTIYF. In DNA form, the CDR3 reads TGCGCCAGCAGCTTGGATTCAGCTGGAAACACCATATATTTT. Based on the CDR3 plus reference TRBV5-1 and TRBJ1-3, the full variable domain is KAGVTQTPRYLIKTRGQQVTLSCSPISGHRSVSWYQQTPGQGLQFLFEYFSETQRNKGNFPGRFSGRQFSNSRSEMNVSTLELGDSALYLCASSLDSAGNTIYFGEGSWLTVV.

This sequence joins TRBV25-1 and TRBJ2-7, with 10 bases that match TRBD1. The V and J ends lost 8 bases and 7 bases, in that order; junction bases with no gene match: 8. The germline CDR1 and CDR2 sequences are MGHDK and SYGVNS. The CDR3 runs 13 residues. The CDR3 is CASAGTGAGEQYF. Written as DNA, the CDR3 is TGTGCCAGCGCCGGGACAGGGGCTGGAGAGCAGTACTTC.

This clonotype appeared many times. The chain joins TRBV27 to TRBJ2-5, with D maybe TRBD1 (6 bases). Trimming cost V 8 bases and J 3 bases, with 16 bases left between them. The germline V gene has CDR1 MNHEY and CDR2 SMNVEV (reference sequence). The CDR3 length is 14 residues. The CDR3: CASGRQVMEETQYF. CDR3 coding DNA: TGTGCCAGCGGGCGACAGGTGATGGAAGAGACCCAGTACTTC.

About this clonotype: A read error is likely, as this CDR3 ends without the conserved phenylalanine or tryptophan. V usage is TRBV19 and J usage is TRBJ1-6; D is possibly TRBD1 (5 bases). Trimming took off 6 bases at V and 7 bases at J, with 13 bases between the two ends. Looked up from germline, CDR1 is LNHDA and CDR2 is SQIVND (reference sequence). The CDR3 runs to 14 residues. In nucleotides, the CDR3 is TGTGCCAGTAGGCTTTGGGACCCAAATTCACCCCTCCACTGT. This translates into CASRLWDPNSPLHC.